The clone carrying this TCR beta chain was picked up many times. Its target is not known. This sample was taken from a study of T cells in Graves' hyperthyroidism and ophthalmopathy. The study's findings and limits: Stable hyperthyroidism was separated from ophthalmopathy by a model based on 13 V-J features.

TCR beta CDR3 regions were amplified from RNA transcripts. Researchers ran a first-round RT-PCR on the TCR CDR3 using the HTBI primer set. MiXCR was run by TCRdb on the multiplex PCR reads, yielding one entry per CDR3 protein. Of around 600,000 distinct CDR3 sequences in the sample, approximately 15% were seen once. The material sequenced was blood. The TCR comes from a woman aged 18-29 years with Graves' ophthalmopathy.

CDR3 DNA: TGTGCCAGCAGCCGATGGGGCGAGCAGTACTTC. Protein: CASSRWGEQYF. The chain employs TRBV7-2 and TRBJ2-7; D gene uncertain. The CDR3 loop spans 11 amino acids. Germline assignment: CDR1 SGHTA and CDR2 FQGNSA. Trimming pared 5 bases from V and 6 bases from J, leaving 8 bases between.